This T cell receptor (beta chain) was retrieved from a study of cytomegalovirus exposure and HLA in healthy donors. PCR employed 60 Vbeta and 13 Jbeta primers. This table comes from immunoSEQ multiplex PCR, and its TCRdb copy is limited to in-frame clones, with some not included. The data show about 130,000 clones, with around 80% seen just once and 5.3% held by the top ten. Findings and limits, study-wide: TCR beta sequences reportedly predicted most subjects' HLA-A and HLA-B alleles accurately. Some TCR beta chains (164 of them) were listed as cytomegalovirus-associated.

In the case of this clone: Its antigen remains unknown.

The germline CDR1 and CDR2 sequences are SEHNR and FQNEAQ (reference sequence). V shed 5 bases and J shed 10 bases, with 9 bases lying between them. The CDR3 extends over 11 amino acids. This receptor was identified in a young man in good health and CMV-seronegative. The sequenced material came from PBMCs. This chain joins TRBV7-9 and TRBJ2-1, with D unclear. CDR3 in amino acids: CASSRAGEQFF. The CDR3 region has the DNA TGTGCCAGCAGCCGTGCTGGCGAGCAGTTCTTC.